The rows below give T cell receptor beta chains drawn from one sample of a study of beta chain features in type 1 diabetes. The repertoire was sequenced with immunoSEQ multiplex PCR; TCRdb's copy has only in-frame clones and lacks some. Of more than 550,000 clones in the sample, over 13% were seen once. The material sequenced was naive CD4+ T cells from blood. The receptors shown here come from a man aged 18-30 years with type 1 diabetes. The CDR3 runs from the conserved cysteine through the conserved F or W. Each record gives: CDR3 protein, CDR3 DNA, clone size, J gene, D gene, V gene. A D gene is named only where the DNA matches it firmly. Size is stated for part of the rows, as once, few or many counts, or as a class when the clone is expanded.

CDR3 protein: CATSRDNAGDYF
CDR3 DNA: TGTGCCACCAGCAGAGATAATGCGGGGGATTACTTC
clone size: few
J gene: TRBJ2-5
D gene: TRBD2
V gene: TRBV15

CDR3 protein: CASSQVAGVNTEAFF
CDR3 DNA: TGTGCCAGCAGCCAAGTTGCAGGAGTGAACACTGAAGCTTTCTTT
clone size: few
J gene: TRBJ1-1
D gene: NA
V gene: TRBV14

CDR3 protein: CASSTDRRGYGYTF
CDR3 DNA: TGTGCCAGTTCGACCGACAGGAGGGGATATGGCTACACCTTC
clone size: NA
J gene: TRBJ1-2
D gene: NA
V gene: TRBV19

CDR3 protein: CAWNPQGRVEKLFF
CDR3 DNA: TGTGCCTGGAACCCCCAGGGGAGGGTTGAAAAACTGTTTTTT
clone size: NA
J gene: TRBJ1-4
D gene: NA
V gene: TRBV30

CDR3 protein: CAWDGVTDTQYF
CDR3 DNA: TGTGCCTGGGACGGGGTTACAGATACGCAGTATTTT
clone size: few
J gene: TRBJ2-3
D gene: NA
V gene: TRBV30

CDR3 protein: CATSRDRYIEPDTQYF
CDR3 DNA: TGTGCCACCAGCAGAGATCGGTACATTGAACCAGATACGCAGTATTTT
clone size: few
J gene: TRBJ2-3
D gene: NA
V gene: TRBV15

CDR3 protein: CASSLEFETLTGYTF
CDR3 DNA: TGCGCCAGCAGCTTGGAATTTGAGACTTTAACGGGCTACACCTTC
clone size: NA
J gene: TRBJ1-2
D gene: NA
V gene: TRBV5-1

CDR3 protein: CASSQGGSTLAKNIQYF
CDR3 DNA: TGCGCCAGCAGCCAGGGAGGCTCGACCCTAGCCAAAAACATTCAGTACTTC
clone size: few
J gene: TRBJ2-4
D gene: NA
V gene: TRBV4-3

CDR3 protein: CSVRAGGTEAFF
CDR3 DNA: TGCAGCGTTAGGGCGGGGGGTACTGAAGCTTTCTTT
clone size: few
J gene: TRBJ1-1
D gene: NA
V gene: TRBV29-1

CDR3 protein: CASSESGIYGYTF
CDR3 DNA: TGTGCCAGCAGTGAATCAGGGATCTATGGCTACACCTTC
clone size: NA
J gene: TRBJ1-2
D gene: NA
V gene: TRBV6-1

CDR3 protein: CASSRRSGTGGIGEQFF
CDR3 DNA: TGTGCCAGCAGCCGCCGGTCCGGGACAGGGGGGATCGGTGAGCAGTTCTTC
clone size: NA
J gene: TRBJ2-1
D gene: TRBD1
V gene: TRBV7-2

CDR3 protein: CAWSVKGFQPQHF
CDR3 DNA: TGTGCCTGGAGTGTAAAAGGGTTTCAGCCCCAGCATTTT
clone size: NA
J gene: TRBJ1-5
D gene: NA
V gene: TRBV30

CDR3 protein: CASSLTGDNQPQHF
CDR3 DNA: TGCGCCAGCAGCTTAACAGGGGACAATCAGCCCCAGCATTTT
clone size: NA
J gene: TRBJ1-5
D gene: TRBD1
V gene: TRBV5-1

CDR3 protein: CASSQLRPYEQYF
CDR3 DNA: TGCGCCAGCAGCCAGCTTCGCCCCTACGAGCAGTACTTC
clone size: NA
J gene: TRBJ2-7
D gene: NA
V gene: TRBV4-1

CDR3 protein: CSVEQGWGGRAFF
CDR3 DNA: TGCAGCGTTGAACAAGGTTGGGGTGGTCGAGCTTTCTTT
clone size: NA
J gene: TRBJ1-1
D gene: NA
V gene: TRBV29-1

CDR3 protein: CASSLGTGPYEQYF
CDR3 DNA: TGTGCCAGCAGTTTAGGGACAGGGCCATACGAGCAGTACTTC
clone size: NA
J gene: TRBJ2-7
D gene: TRBD1
V gene: TRBV28

CDR3 protein: CASSLQLMNTEAFF
CDR3 DNA: TGTGCCAGCAGCCTACAGTTAATGAACACTGAAGCTTTCTTT
clone size: few
J gene: TRBJ1-1
D gene: NA
V gene: TRBV11-2

CDR3 protein: CASSQRTSGPNSYNEQFF
CDR3 DNA: TGTGCCAGCAGCCAAAGGACTAGCGGACCCAACTCCTACAATGAGCAGTTCTTC
clone size: NA
J gene: TRBJ2-1
D gene: TRBD2
V gene: TRBV4-2

CDR3 protein: CASSLLGRRFF
CDR3 DNA: TGTGCCAGCAGCTTATTGGGCAGGCGGTTCTTC
clone size: few
J gene: TRBJ2-1
D gene: NA
V gene: TRBV7-9

CDR3 protein: CASSPGDRGHGYTF
CDR3 DNA: TGTGCCAGTAGCCCAGGGGACCGCGGACACGGCTACACCTTC
clone size: NA
J gene: TRBJ1-2
D gene: NA
V gene: TRBV6-5

CDR3 protein: CAPYRGVDEQYF
CDR3 DNA: TGTGCCCCTTATCGGGGGGTGGACGAGCAGTACTTC
clone size: NA
J gene: TRBJ2-7
D gene: TRBD2
V gene: TRBV30

CDR3 protein: CAWTLSVISSGNTIYF
CDR3 DNA: TGTGCCTGGACCCTCTCCGTCATAAGCTCTGGAAACACCATATATTTT
clone size: few
J gene: TRBJ1-3
D gene: NA
V gene: TRBV30

CDR3 protein: CASSTRLQGEGGYNEQFF
CDR3 DNA: TGCGCCAGCAGCACCAGATTACAGGGGGAAGGGGGTTACAATGAGCAGTTCTTC
clone size: NA
J gene: TRBJ2-1
D gene: TRBD1
V gene: TRBV5-1

CDR3 protein: CAWSGLAAINEQFF
CDR3 DNA: TGTGCCTGGAGTGGACTAGCGGCGATTAATGAGCAGTTCTTC
clone size: few
J gene: TRBJ2-1
D gene: TRBD2
V gene: TRBV30

CDR3 protein: CAWSVGWGDMNTEAFF
CDR3 DNA: TGTGCCTGGAGTGTAGGGTGGGGGGACATGAACACTGAAGCTTTCTTT
clone size: few
J gene: TRBJ1-1
D gene: NA
V gene: TRBV30

CDR3 protein: CASSSAGGLALHF
CDR3 DNA: TGTGCCAGCAGCTCCGCCGGGGGGCTGGCCCTCCACTTT
clone size: NA
J gene: TRBJ1-6
D gene: NA
V gene: TRBV9

CDR3 protein: CSVVAGGGTDTQYF
CDR3 DNA: TGCAGCGTCGTAGCGGGGGGGGGCACAGATACGCAGTATTTT
clone size: few
J gene: TRBJ2-3
D gene: TRBD2
V gene: TRBV29-1

CDR3 protein: CASSPTGSNTGELFF
CDR3 DNA: TGTGCCAGCAGCCCCACAGGGTCGAACACCGGGGAGCTGTTTTTT
clone size: few
J gene: TRBJ2-2
D gene: NA
V gene: TRBV7-2

CDR3 protein: CASSPRGARRANYGYTF
CDR3 DNA: TGTGCCAGCAGCCCCCGGGGGGCGCGGAGGGCTAACTATGGCTACACCTTC
clone size: NA
J gene: TRBJ1-2
D gene: NA
V gene: TRBV5-4

CDR3 protein: CASRRGAREETQYF
CDR3 DNA: TGTGCCAGCAGGCGGGGGGCCAGGGAAGAGACCCAGTACTTC
clone size: NA
J gene: TRBJ2-5
D gene: TRBD2
V gene: TRBV11-2

CDR3 protein: CASSEHLGGSGELFF
CDR3 DNA: TGTGCCAGCAGTGAGCATTTGGGGGGAAGCGGGGAGCTGTTTTTT
clone size: NA
J gene: TRBJ2-2
D gene: NA
V gene: TRBV25-1

CDR3 protein: CASNPRPGAGNEQFF
CDR3 DNA: TGTGCCAGCAACCCCCGGCCGGGAGCGGGTAATGAGCAGTTCTTC
clone size: NA
J gene: TRBJ2-1
D gene: NA
V gene: TRBV6-1

CDR3 protein: CASRPPASGNTIYF
CDR3 DNA: TGTGCCAGCAGGCCTCCGGCCTCTGGAAACACCATATATTTT
clone size: once
J gene: TRBJ1-3
D gene: NA
V gene: TRBV28

CDR3 protein: CASLGVENTEAFF
CDR3 DNA: TGCGCCAGCCTAGGGGTAGAGAACACTGAAGCTTTCTTT
clone size: NA
J gene: TRBJ1-1
D gene: NA
V gene: TRBV5-1

CDR3 protein: CAISELGRNEQFF
CDR3 DNA: TGTGCCATCAGTGAGTTGGGGCGGAATGAGCAGTTCTTC
clone size: few
J gene: TRBJ2-1
D gene: NA
V gene: TRBV10-3

CDR3 protein: CASLAGGTDTQYF
CDR3 DNA: TGTGCCAGCCTAGCGGGGGGCACAGATACGCAGTATTTT
clone size: few
J gene: TRBJ2-3
D gene: TRBD2
V gene: TRBV19

CDR3 protein: CAWSPGTATNEKLFF
CDR3 DNA: TGTGCCTGGAGTCCCGGGACAGCAACTAATGAAAAACTGTTTTTT
clone size: few
J gene: TRBJ1-4
D gene: TRBD1
V gene: TRBV30

CDR3 protein: CASSGGTGRETQYF
CDR3 DNA: TGTGCCAGCAGTGGGGGGACAGGACGGGAGACCCAGTACTTC
clone size: few
J gene: TRBJ2-5
D gene: TRBD1
V gene: TRBV2

CDR3 protein: CASSKARQETQYF
CDR3 DNA: TGTGCCAGCAGCAAAGCGCGTCAAGAGACCCAGTACTTC
clone size: NA
J gene: TRBJ2-5
D gene: NA
V gene: TRBV7-2

CDR3 protein: CASSPAGVMSLEQYF
CDR3 DNA: TGTGCCAGCAGCCCGGCCGGCGTCATGTCGTTAGAGCAGTACTTC
clone size: few
J gene: TRBJ2-7
D gene: NA
V gene: TRBV9

CDR3 protein: CASSLSDRDYEQYF
CDR3 DNA: TGTGCCAGCAGTTTATCTGACAGAGACTACGAGCAGTACTTC
clone size: few
J gene: TRBJ2-7
D gene: NA
V gene: TRBV27

CDR3 protein: CASGRGETQYF
CDR3 DNA: TGTGCCTCTGGGAGGGGAGAGACCCAGTACTTC
clone size: few
J gene: TRBJ2-5
D gene: TRBD2
V gene: TRBV30

CDR3 protein: CASTPGQGAYNEQFF
CDR3 DNA: TGCGCCAGCACCCCCGGGCAGGGGGCCTACAATGAGCAGTTCTTC
clone size: NA
J gene: TRBJ2-1
D gene: TRBD1
V gene: TRBV5-1

CDR3 protein: CASSFQIPGPNTGELFF
CDR3 DNA: TGTGCCAGCAGCTTTCAAATTCCGGGACCTAACACCGGGGAGCTGTTTTTT
clone size: NA
J gene: TRBJ2-2
D gene: NA
V gene: TRBV7-2